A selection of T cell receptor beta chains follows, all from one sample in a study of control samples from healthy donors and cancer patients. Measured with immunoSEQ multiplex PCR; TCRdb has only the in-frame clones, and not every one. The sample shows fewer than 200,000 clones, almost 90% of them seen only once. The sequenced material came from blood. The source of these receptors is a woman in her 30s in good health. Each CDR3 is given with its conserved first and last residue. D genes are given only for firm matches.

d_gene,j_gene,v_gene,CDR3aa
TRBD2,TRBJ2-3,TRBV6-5,CASSLTSGSTDTQYF
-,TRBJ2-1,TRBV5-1,CASSLIDEQFF
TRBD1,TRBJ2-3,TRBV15,CATSRGDRETDTQYF
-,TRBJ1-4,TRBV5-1,CASSERGMENEKLFF
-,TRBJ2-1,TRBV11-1,CASSSVDPEYEQFF
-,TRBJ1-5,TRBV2,CASSEIGPQHF
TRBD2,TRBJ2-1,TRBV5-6,CASSWEGLAGIRDEQFF
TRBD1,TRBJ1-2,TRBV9,CASSVGGQGKDGYTF
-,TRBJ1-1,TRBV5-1,CASSPDSRPEAFF
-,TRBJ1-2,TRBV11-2,CASSPTRGGTDGYTF
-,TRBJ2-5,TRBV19,CASKESGLQETQYF
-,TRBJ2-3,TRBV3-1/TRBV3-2,CASSQDGSGDTQYF
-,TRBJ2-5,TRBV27,CASSFKAPWDGETQYF
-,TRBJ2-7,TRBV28,CASSFGIGGPQLTYEQYF
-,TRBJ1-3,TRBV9,CASSAPAGNTIYF
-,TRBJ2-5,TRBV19,CASSRTGGETQYF
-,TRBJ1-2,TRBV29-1,CSVSPPQDHYGYTF
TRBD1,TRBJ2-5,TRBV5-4,CASSWTGEETQYF
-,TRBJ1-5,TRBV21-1,CASSFRTQRGRDQPQHF
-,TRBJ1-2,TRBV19,CASSQDSNYGYTF
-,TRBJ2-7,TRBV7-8,CASSLGVSYEQYF
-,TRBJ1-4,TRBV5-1,CASSLSGLNEKLFF
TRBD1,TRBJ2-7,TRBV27,CASRRVGPTGLGEQYF
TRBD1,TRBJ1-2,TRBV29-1,CSVDWETGAGYTF
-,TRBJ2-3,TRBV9,CASSPGISTDTQYF
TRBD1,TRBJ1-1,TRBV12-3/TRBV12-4,CASSLSTGAEAFF
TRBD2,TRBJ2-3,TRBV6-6,CASKPSGGSDTQYF
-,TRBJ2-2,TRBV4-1,CASSQYAGRNTGELFF
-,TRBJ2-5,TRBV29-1,CSVGQNQETQYF
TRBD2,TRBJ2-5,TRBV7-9,CASTRGTSRKTQYF
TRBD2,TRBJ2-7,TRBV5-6,CASSGGSSEQYF
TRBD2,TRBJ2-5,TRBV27,CASSFGTSGRQTQYF
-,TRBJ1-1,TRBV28,CASSLMGVGPNTEAFF
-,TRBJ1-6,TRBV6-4,CATRRDAYNSPLHF
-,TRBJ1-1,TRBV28,CASSWRGEAFF
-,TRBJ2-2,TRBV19,CASSSRDDTGELFF
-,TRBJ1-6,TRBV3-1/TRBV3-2,CASSQDLSSPLHF
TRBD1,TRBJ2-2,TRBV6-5,CASSPGTGWRELFF
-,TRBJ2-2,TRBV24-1,CATSDHYPELAGRDTGELFF
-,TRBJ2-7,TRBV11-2,CASSLVEQYF
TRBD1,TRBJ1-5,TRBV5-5,CASSAGTGGNNQPQHF
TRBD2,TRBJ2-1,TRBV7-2,CASSLFWSGSENEQFF
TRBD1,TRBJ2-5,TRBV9,CASSTRQGGETQYF
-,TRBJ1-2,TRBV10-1,CASSATLAYGYTF
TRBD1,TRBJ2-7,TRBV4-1,CASSQDGDRGSYEQYF
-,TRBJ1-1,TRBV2,CASSDLKLSADPNTEAFF
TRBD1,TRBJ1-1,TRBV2,CASSGRGGSMNTEAFF
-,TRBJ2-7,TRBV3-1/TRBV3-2,CASSQGRQGLEQYF
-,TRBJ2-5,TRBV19,CATSGGSFGTQYF
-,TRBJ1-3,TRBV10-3,CAIRQSAGNTIYF
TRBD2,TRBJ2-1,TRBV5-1,CASSGGTSGHNEQFF